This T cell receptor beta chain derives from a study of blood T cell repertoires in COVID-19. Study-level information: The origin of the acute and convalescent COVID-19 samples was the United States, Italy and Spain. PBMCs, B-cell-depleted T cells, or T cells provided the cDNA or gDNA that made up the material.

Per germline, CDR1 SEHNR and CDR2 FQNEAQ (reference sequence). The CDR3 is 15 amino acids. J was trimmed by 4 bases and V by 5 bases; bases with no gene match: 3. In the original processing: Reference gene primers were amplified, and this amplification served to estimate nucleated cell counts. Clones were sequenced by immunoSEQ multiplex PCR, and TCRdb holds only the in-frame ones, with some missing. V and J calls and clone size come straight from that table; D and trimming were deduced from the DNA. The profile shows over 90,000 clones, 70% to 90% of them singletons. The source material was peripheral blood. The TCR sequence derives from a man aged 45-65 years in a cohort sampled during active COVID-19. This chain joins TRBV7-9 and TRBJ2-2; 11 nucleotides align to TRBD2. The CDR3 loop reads CASSKLAGATGELFF. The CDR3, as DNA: TGTGCCAGCAGCAAACTAGCGGGGGCCACCGGGGAGCTGTTTTTT.